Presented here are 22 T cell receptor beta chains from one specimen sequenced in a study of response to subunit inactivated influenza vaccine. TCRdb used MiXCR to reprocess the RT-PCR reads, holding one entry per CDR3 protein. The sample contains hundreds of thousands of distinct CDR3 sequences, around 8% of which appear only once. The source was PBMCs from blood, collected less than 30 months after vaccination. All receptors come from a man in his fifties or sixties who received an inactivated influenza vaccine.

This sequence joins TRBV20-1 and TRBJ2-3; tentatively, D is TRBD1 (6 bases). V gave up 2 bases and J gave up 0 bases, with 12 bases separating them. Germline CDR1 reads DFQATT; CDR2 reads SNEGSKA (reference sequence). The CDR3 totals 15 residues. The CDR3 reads CSARTNQGSTDTQYF. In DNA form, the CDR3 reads TGCAGTGCTAGAACCAACCAGGGGAGCACAGATACGCAGTATTTT.

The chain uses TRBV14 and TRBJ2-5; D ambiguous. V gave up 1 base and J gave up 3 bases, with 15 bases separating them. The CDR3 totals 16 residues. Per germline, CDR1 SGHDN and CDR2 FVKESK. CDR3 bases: TGTGCCAGCAGCCAAGGCGGAAGATCGGCAAAAGAGACCCAGTACTTC. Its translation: CASSQGGRSAKETQYF.

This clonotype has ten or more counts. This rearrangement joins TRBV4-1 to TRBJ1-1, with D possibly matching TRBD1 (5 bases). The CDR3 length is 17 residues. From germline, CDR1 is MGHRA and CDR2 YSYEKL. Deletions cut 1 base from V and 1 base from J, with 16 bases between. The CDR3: CASSQGPRGVGNTEAFF. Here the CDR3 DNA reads TGCGCCAGCAGCCAAGGACCAAGGGGAGTGGGGAACACTGAAGCTTTCTTT.

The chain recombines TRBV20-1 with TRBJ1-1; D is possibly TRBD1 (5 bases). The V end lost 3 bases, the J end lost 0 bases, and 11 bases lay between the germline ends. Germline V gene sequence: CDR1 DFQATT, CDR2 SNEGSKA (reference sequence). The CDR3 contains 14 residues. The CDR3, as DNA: TGCAGTGCTAGTCCAGGGAGAGTGAACACTGAAGCTTTCTTT. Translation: CSASPGRVNTEAFF.

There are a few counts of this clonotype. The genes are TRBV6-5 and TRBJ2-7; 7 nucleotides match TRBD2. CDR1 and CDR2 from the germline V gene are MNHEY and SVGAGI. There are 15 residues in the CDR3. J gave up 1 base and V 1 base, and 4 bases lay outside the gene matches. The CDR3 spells CASSYYSGRSYEQYF. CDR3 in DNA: TGTGCCAGCAGTTACTATTCCGGGAGGTCCTACGAGCAGTACTTC.

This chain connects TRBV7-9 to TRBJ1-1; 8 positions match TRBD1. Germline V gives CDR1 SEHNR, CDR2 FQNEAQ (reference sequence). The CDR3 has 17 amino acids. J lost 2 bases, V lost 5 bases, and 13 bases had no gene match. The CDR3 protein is CASSPDRGGTRNTEAFF. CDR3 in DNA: TGTGCCAGCAGCCCCGACAGGGGAGGAACCCGAAACACTGAAGCTTTCTTT. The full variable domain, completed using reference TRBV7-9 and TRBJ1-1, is DTGVSQNPRHKITKRGQNVTFRCDPISEHNRLYWYRQTLGQGPEFLTYFQNEAQLEKSRLLSDRFSAERPKGSFSTLEIQRTEQGDSAMYLCASSPDRGGTRNTEAFFGQGTRLTVV.

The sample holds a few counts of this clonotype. The CDR3 nucleotides read TGTGCCAGTAGTTTCGGGACACGCTACGAGCAGTACTTC. As protein: CASSFGTRYEQYF. The rearrangement links TRBV19 to TRBJ2-7; a weak D match, TRBD1 (6 bases). Between the trimmed V and J ends, which lost 5 bases and 3 bases, there was a span of 11 bases. Germline V gives CDR1 LNHDA, CDR2 SQIVND (reference sequence). This CDR3 is 13 amino acids long.

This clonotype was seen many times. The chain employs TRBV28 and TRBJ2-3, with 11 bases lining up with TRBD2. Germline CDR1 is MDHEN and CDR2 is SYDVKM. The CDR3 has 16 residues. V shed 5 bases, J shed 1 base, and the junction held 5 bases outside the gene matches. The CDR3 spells CASSKPGLAGTDTQYF. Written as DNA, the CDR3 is TGTGCCAGCAGTAAGCCGGGACTAGCGGGCACAGATACGCAGTATTTT.

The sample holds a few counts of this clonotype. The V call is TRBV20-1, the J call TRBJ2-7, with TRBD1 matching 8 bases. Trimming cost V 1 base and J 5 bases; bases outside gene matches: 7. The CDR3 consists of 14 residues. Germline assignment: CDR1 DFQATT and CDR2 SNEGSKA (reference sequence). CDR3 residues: CSARVVTGADEQYF. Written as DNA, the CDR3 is TGCAGTGCTAGAGTTGTGACAGGGGCGGACGAGCAGTACTTC.

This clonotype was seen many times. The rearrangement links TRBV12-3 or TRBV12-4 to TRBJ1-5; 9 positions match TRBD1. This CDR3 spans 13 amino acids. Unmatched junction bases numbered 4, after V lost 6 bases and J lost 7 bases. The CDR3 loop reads CASSLTGGQPQHF. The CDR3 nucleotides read TGTGCCAGCAGCCTTACAGGGGGCCAGCCCCAGCATTTT.

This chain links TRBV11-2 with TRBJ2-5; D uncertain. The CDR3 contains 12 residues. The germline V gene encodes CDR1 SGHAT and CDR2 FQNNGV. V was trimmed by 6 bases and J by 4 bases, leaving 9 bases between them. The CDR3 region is CASSTERETQYF. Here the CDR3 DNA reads TGTGCCAGCAGTACCGAACGAGAGACCCAGTACTTC.

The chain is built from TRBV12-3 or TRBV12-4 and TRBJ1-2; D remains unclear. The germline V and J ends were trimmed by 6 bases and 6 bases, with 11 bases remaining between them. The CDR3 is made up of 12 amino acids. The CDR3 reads CASRRATNGYTF. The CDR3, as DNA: TGTGCCAGCAGGAGGGCGACCAATGGCTACACCTTC.

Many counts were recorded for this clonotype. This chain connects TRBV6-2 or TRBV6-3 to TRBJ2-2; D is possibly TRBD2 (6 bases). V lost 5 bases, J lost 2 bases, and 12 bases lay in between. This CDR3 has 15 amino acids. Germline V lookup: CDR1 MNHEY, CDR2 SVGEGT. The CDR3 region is CASSNGGTNTGELFF. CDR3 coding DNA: TGTGCCAGCAGTAACGGGGGTACAAACACCGGGGAGCTGTTTTTT.

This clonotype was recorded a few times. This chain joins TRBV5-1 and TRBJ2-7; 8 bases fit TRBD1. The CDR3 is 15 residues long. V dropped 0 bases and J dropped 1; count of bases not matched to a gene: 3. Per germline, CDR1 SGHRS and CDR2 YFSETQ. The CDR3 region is CASSLVQGGSYEQYF. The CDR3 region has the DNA TGCGCCAGCAGCTTGGTACAGGGGGGTTCCTACGAGCAGTACTTC.

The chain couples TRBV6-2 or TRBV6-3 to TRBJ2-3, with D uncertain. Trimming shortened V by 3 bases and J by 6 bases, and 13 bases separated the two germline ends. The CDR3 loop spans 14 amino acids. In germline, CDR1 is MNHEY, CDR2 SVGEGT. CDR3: CASSYGPRSDTQYF. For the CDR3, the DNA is TGTGCCAGCAGTTATGGGCCACGTTCGGATACGCAGTATTTT.

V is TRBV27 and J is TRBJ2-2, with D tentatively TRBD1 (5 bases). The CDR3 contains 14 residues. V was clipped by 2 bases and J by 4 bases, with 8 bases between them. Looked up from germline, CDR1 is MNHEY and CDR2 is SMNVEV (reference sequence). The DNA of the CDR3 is TGTGCCAGCAGTTTACAGGGCCCCACCGGGGAGCTGTTTTTT. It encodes CASSLQGPTGELFF.

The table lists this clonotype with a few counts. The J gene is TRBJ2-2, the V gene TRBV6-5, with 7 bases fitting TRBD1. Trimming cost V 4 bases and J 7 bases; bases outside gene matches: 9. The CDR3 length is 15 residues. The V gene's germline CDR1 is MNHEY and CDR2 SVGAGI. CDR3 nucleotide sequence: TGTGCCAGCAGTTCCTCAGTCGACAGGGACGGGGAGCTGTTTTTT. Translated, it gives CASSSSVDRDGELFF.

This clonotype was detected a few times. CDR3 loop: CSATRQGQNYQPQHF. CDR3 DNA: TGCAGTGCTACCCGACAGGGTCAAAACTATCAGCCCCAGCATTTT. The rearrangement joins TRBV20-1 to TRBJ1-5; 7 bases are shared with TRBD1. Trimming took 4 bases from V and 5 from J; bases not matched to a gene: 11. Germline V gene lookup returns CDR1 DFQATT and CDR2 SNEGSKA (reference sequence). The CDR3 consists of 15 residues.

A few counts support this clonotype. This CDR3 reads CASSWVQGYNEQFF. Written as DNA, the CDR3 is TGTGCCAGCAGTTGGGTACAGGGCTACAATGAGCAGTTCTTC. The V and J genes are TRBV6-5 and TRBJ2-1, with a tentative D call TRBD1 (6 bases). Germline CDR1 MNHEY, CDR2 SVGAGI. The ends were cut back, 4 bases at V and 3 bases at J, with 10 bases in the middle. The CDR3 covers 14 residues.

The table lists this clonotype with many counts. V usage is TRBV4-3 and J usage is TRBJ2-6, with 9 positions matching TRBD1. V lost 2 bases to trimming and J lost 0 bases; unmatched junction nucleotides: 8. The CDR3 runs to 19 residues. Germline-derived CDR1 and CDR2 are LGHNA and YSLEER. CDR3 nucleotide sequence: TGCGCCAGCAGCCAAAATACAGGGGGCGCTATCTCTGGGGCCAACGTCCTGACTTTC. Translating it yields CASSQNTGGAISGANVLTF.

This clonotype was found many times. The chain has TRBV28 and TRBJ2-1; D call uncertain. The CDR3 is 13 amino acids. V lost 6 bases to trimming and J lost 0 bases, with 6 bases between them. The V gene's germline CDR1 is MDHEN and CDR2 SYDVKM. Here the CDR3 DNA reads TGTGCCAGCAGCCGGCCCTCCTACAATGAGCAGTTCTTC. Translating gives CASSRPSYNEQFF.

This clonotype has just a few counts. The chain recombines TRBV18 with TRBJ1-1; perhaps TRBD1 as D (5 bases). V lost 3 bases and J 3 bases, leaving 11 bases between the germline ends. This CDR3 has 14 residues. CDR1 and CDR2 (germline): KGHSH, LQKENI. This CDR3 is CASSPQGLDTEAFF. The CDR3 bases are TGTGCCAGCTCACCCCAGGGTCTTGACACTGAAGCTTTCTTT.